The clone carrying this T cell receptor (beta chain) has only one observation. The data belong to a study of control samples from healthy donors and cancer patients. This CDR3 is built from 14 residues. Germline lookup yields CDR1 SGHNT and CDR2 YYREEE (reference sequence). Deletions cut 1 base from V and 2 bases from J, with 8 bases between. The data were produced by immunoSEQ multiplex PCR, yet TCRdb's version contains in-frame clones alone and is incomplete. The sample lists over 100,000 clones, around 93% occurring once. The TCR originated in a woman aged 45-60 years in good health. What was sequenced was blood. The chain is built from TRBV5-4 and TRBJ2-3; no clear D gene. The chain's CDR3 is CASSLRLATDTQYF. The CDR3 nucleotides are TGTGCCAGCAGCTTGAGACTTGCCACAGATACGCAGTATTTT.